This T cell receptor beta chain was identified during a study of cytomegalovirus exposure and HLA in healthy donors. A word on this clone: The antigen remains unidentified.

It was with 60 Vbeta and 13 Jbeta primers that the PCR ran. The data were produced by immunoSEQ multiplex PCR, yet TCRdb's version contains in-frame clones alone and is incomplete. The sample includes 95,000 to 100,000 clones, over 60% of them seen just once. V was pared by 0 bases and J by 3 bases, with 13 bases between. The CDR3 has 17 residues. Germline V lookup: CDR1 SGHDT, CDR2 YYEEEE. Study conclusions and caveats: Excluded were some V segments that proved indistinguishable, including TRBV6-2 and TRBV6-3. Reported results showed that the classifier diagnosed cytomegalovirus status with high specificity and sensitivity. The study listed 150 to 200 cytomegalovirus-associated TCR beta chains. Later on, an analysis showed TCR association rates differing by HLA locus, with DRB1 the most and HLA-C the fewest.

This chain connects TRBV5-6 to TRBJ2-6; tentatively, D is TRBD1 (7 bases). The clonotype comes from a female donor in good health and CMV-seronegative. Input material: PBMCs. CDR3 loop: CASSLGAGGYGANVLTF. The CDR3 DNA is TGTGCCAGCAGCTTGGGGGCAGGGGGGTATGGGGCCAACGTCCTGACTTTC.